This section outlines one T cell receptor beta chain sequence together with its context. V lost 3 bases and J lost 2, with 12 bases in between. The CDR3 is 14 amino acids. Looked up from germline, CDR1 is SGDLS and CDR2 is YYNGEE. The data were taken from a study of blood T cell repertoires in COVID-19. Study-level information: Italy, Spain and the United States were the sources of the convalescent and acute COVID-19 samples. In each case, the material was cDNA or gDNA derived from T cells, B-cell-depleted T cells, or PBMCs.

Per the original data handling: Cell counts per sample came from amplifying reference gene primers. Only in-frame clones appear in the TCRdb table, and some are missing; sequencing was by immunoSEQ multiplex PCR. V, J and clone size are taken as reported in that table, and D and trimming were inferred from the DNA itself. In the table there are approximately 85,000 clones, roughly 90% of which are singletons. Input material: peripheral blood. The chain couples TRBV9 to TRBJ2-7; D not certain. The clonotype was recovered from a man aged 50-60 years with acute or convalescent COVID-19. CDR3 sequence (DNA): TGTGCCAGCAGCGCGAGAGAAGTAGCCTACGAGCAGTACTTC. Amino acid sequence: CASSAREVAYEQYF.